A selection of T cell receptor beta chains follows, all from one sample in a study of blood T cell repertoires in COVID-19. This table comes from immunoSEQ multiplex PCR, and its TCRdb copy is limited to in-frame clones, with some not included. The table lists fewer than 350,000 clones, about 89% of them singletons. Sequences were obtained from peripheral blood. These receptors came from a man aged 40-49 years with active or convalescent COVID-19. Each CDR3 is given with its conserved first and last residue. A D gene is named only where the DNA matches it firmly. The size of a clone is reported for some rows only, either as once, few or many, or as a class for expanded clones.

j_gene: TRBJ1-5; d_gene: .; v_gene: TRBV30; abundance: .; CDR3nt: TGTGCCTGGAGTTTAAGGGGGAATCAGCCCCAGCATTTT; CDR3aa: CAWSLRGNQPQHF
j_gene: TRBJ2-7; d_gene: .; v_gene: TRBV18; abundance: .; CDR3nt: TGTGCCAGCTCACTTTCACAGGTCTACGAGCAGTACTTC; CDR3aa: CASSLSQVYEQYF
j_gene: TRBJ1-2; d_gene: .; v_gene: TRBV3-1/TRBV3-2; abundance: .; CDR3nt: TGTGCCAGCAGCCATGGGGGGATTGGGAACTATGGCTACACCTTC; CDR3aa: CASSHGGIGNYGYTF
j_gene: TRBJ2-3; d_gene: .; v_gene: TRBV3-1/TRBV3-2; abundance: .; CDR3nt: TGTGCCAGCAGCCAATATGCAGATACGCAGTATTTT; CDR3aa: CASSQYADTQYF
j_gene: TRBJ2-1; d_gene: .; v_gene: TRBV11-2; abundance: few; CDR3nt: TGTGCCAGCAGCGGAGGGCAGGTTGCGTTCTTC; CDR3aa: CASSGGQVAFF
j_gene: TRBJ1-2; d_gene: .; v_gene: TRBV12-3/TRBV12-4; abundance: once; CDR3nt: TGTGCCAGCAGTTCGCCAGGATCCTATGGCTACACCTTC; CDR3aa: CASSSPGSYGYTF
j_gene: TRBJ1-5; d_gene: TRBD1; v_gene: TRBV29-1; abundance: .; CDR3nt: TGCAGCGTCGCGACAGGGTCGGGGCAGCCCCAGCATTTT; CDR3aa: CSVATGSGQPQHF
j_gene: TRBJ2-3; d_gene: TRBD2; v_gene: TRBV28; abundance: .; CDR3nt: TGTGCCAGCGGAGGGGCGGGGGGACCAGATACGCAGTATTTT; CDR3aa: CASGGAGGPDTQYF
j_gene: TRBJ2-1; d_gene: TRBD2; v_gene: TRBV3-1/TRBV3-2; abundance: .; CDR3nt: TGTGCCAGCAGCCAAGAGGGGACTAGCGCGTACAATGAGCAGTTCTTC; CDR3aa: CASSQEGTSAYNEQFF
j_gene: TRBJ2-1; d_gene: .; v_gene: TRBV7-6; abundance: .; CDR3nt: TGTGCCAGCTCCCGCTTAGTGACTGACAATGAGCAGTTCTTC; CDR3aa: CASSRLVTDNEQFF
j_gene: TRBJ2-3; d_gene: TRBD2; v_gene: TRBV11-2; abundance: .; CDR3nt: TGTGCCAGCAGCTTACGACTAGCGGGGAGCCTCACAGATACGCAGTATTTT; CDR3aa: CASSLRLAGSLTDTQYF
j_gene: TRBJ2-2; d_gene: TRBD2; v_gene: TRBV9; abundance: .; CDR3nt: TGTGCCAGCAGCTCCGGACTAGCGCGTAACGGGGAGCTGTTTTTT; CDR3aa: CASSSGLARNGELFF
j_gene: TRBJ2-5; d_gene: .; v_gene: TRBV10-3; abundance: once; CDR3nt: TGTGCCATCAGTGAGTCTTCCAGGGAGGTCGGAGAGACCCAGTACTTC; CDR3aa: CAISESSREVGETQYF
j_gene: TRBJ1-2; d_gene: .; v_gene: TRBV10-3; abundance: .; CDR3nt: TGTGCCATCAGGTCTTCAGGGGTGGGCCCTGACTATGGCTACACCTTC; CDR3aa: CAIRSSGVGPDYGYTF
j_gene: TRBJ2-1; d_gene: TRBD2; v_gene: TRBV4-1; abundance: .; CDR3nt: TGCGCCAGCAGCCAAGATCTTCTTGGACTAGCGGGTACGGCTGAGCAGTTCTTC; CDR3aa: CASSQDLLGLAGTAEQFF
j_gene: TRBJ1-1; d_gene: .; v_gene: TRBV27; abundance: .; CDR3nt: TGTGCCAGCAGCCGGGTCAAGTTTATGAACACTGAAGCTTTCTTT; CDR3aa: CASSRVKFMNTEAFF
j_gene: TRBJ1-1; d_gene: .; v_gene: TRBV3-1/TRBV3-2; abundance: .; CDR3nt: TGTGCCAGCACCTTAACGGGTTACACTGAAGCTTTCTTT; CDR3aa: CASTLTGYTEAFF
j_gene: TRBJ1-6; d_gene: .; v_gene: TRBV3-1/TRBV3-2; abundance: .; CDR3nt: TGTGCCAGCAGCGATGGGACATACTATTCACCCCTCCACTTT; CDR3aa: CASSDGTYYSPLHF
j_gene: TRBJ2-1; d_gene: .; v_gene: TRBV12-5; abundance: .; CDR3nt: TGTGCTAGTGGTTTGGTAAGGAGTAGCTCCTACAATGAGCAGTTCTTC; CDR3aa: CASGLVRSSSYNEQFF
j_gene: TRBJ1-1; d_gene: .; v_gene: TRBV12-3/TRBV12-4; abundance: .; CDR3nt: TGTGCCAGCAGTGAGACAGGCGTAGCTTTCTTT; CDR3aa: CASSETGVAFF
j_gene: TRBJ2-5; d_gene: .; v_gene: TRBV4-1; abundance: .; CDR3nt: TGCGCCAGCAGCCCCGGGGGGCTCCAAGAGACCCAGTACTTC; CDR3aa: CASSPGGLQETQYF
j_gene: TRBJ1-2; d_gene: .; v_gene: TRBV4-1; abundance: .; CDR3nt: TGCGCCAGCAGCCAAGAAAGAGCTAACTATGGCTACACCTTC; CDR3aa: CASSQERANYGYTF
j_gene: TRBJ2-2; d_gene: .; v_gene: TRBV5-1; abundance: .; CDR3nt: TGCGCCAGTAGCCCACAGCTCGCGAACACCGGGGAGCTGTTTTTT; CDR3aa: CASSPQLANTGELFF
j_gene: TRBJ2-7; d_gene: .; v_gene: TRBV30; abundance: .; CDR3nt: TGTGCCTGGAGTGGAAAAGACAGTAACTACGAGCAGTACTTC; CDR3aa: CAWSGKDSNYEQYF
j_gene: TRBJ1-4; d_gene: .; v_gene: TRBV7-8; abundance: few; CDR3nt: TGTGCCAGCAGCTTATCAGGAACAGAAAAACTGTTTTTT; CDR3aa: CASSLSGTEKLFF
j_gene: TRBJ1-6; d_gene: .; v_gene: TRBV11-3; abundance: .; CDR3nt: TGTGCCAGCAGCTTAGATCGGAATTCACCCCTCCACTTT; CDR3aa: CASSLDRNSPLHF
j_gene: TRBJ1-4; d_gene: .; v_gene: TRBV9; abundance: .; CDR3nt: TGTGCCAGCAGCCCTCCCGCGGGAGATGAAAAACTGTTTTTT; CDR3aa: CASSPPAGDEKLFF
j_gene: TRBJ2-5; d_gene: .; v_gene: TRBV6-5; abundance: .; CDR3nt: TGTGCCAGCCGGGCCTGGAGGGAAGCCCAGTACTTC; CDR3aa: CASRAWREAQYF
j_gene: TRBJ1-4; d_gene: .; v_gene: TRBV5-1; abundance: .; CDR3nt: TGCGCCAGCAGCCCGGGGAGTAGGGTAGAGGAAAAACTGTTTTTT; CDR3aa: CASSPGSRVEEKLFF
j_gene: TRBJ2-3; d_gene: .; v_gene: TRBV5-4; abundance: once; CDR3nt: TGTGCCAGCAGCTTGGGTGGCCAGGGCACAGATACGCAGTATTTT; CDR3aa: CASSLGGQGTDTQYF
j_gene: TRBJ2-7; d_gene: .; v_gene: TRBV11-2; abundance: .; CDR3nt: TGTGCCAGCAGCCTCTCACAGGCGACCTACGAGCAGTACTTC; CDR3aa: CASSLSQATYEQYF
j_gene: TRBJ1-3; d_gene: .; v_gene: TRBV11-2; abundance: once; CDR3nt: TGTGCCAGCAGCATCCACAGGGTGGGTGGAAACACCATATATTTT; CDR3aa: CASSIHRVGGNTIYF
j_gene: TRBJ2-1; d_gene: .; v_gene: TRBV5-8; abundance: .; CDR3nt: TGTGCCAGCAGCTTTGGCGGGCCAACCTACAATGAGCAGTTCTTC; CDR3aa: CASSFGGPTYNEQFF
j_gene: TRBJ1-5; d_gene: .; v_gene: TRBV6-5; abundance: .; CDR3nt: TGTGCCAGCACAGGTTTCAAGAATCAGCCCCAGCATTTT; CDR3aa: CASTGFKNQPQHF
j_gene: TRBJ1-4; d_gene: .; v_gene: TRBV7-9; abundance: .; CDR3nt: TGTGCCAGCAGCAGAACAGGGAGAGAATATGAAAAACTGTTTTTT; CDR3aa: CASSRTGREYEKLFF
j_gene: TRBJ1-1; d_gene: .; v_gene: TRBV27; abundance: .; CDR3nt: TGTGCCAGCAGTTTAACAGGGAACACTGAAGCTTTCTTT; CDR3aa: CASSLTGNTEAFF
j_gene: TRBJ1-2; d_gene: .; v_gene: TRBV4-1; abundance: .; CDR3nt: TGCGCCAGCAGCCAAGCAACGATCCACAGGGTTTTTAACTATGGCTACACCTTC; CDR3aa: CASSQATIHRVFNYGYTF
j_gene: TRBJ2-3; d_gene: TRBD1; v_gene: TRBV3-1/TRBV3-2; abundance: .; CDR3nt: TGTGCCAGCACCCCGGGACAGGGCGCGGATACGCAGTATTTT; CDR3aa: CASTPGQGADTQYF
j_gene: TRBJ2-1; d_gene: .; v_gene: TRBV5-4; abundance: .; CDR3nt: TGTGCCAGCAGCCCGGCCCACAGAGATGAGCAGTTCTTC; CDR3aa: CASSPAHRDEQFF
j_gene: TRBJ2-3; d_gene: TRBD2; v_gene: TRBV6-5; abundance: .; CDR3nt: TGTGCCAGCAGGCGGACTAGCGGGAGTACTACGCAGTATTTT; CDR3aa: CASRRTSGSTTQYF
j_gene: TRBJ1-2; d_gene: TRBD1; v_gene: TRBV4-1; abundance: .; CDR3nt: TGCGCCAGCAATCGACAGGGGGATTACTATGGCTACACCTTC; CDR3aa: CASNRQGDYYGYTF
j_gene: TRBJ1-5; d_gene: .; v_gene: TRBV27; abundance: .; CDR3nt: TGTGCCAGCAGTTTGTTGGGGCCGGATCAGCCCCAGCATTTT; CDR3aa: CASSLLGPDQPQHF
j_gene: TRBJ2-2; d_gene: .; v_gene: TRBV7-2; abundance: .; CDR3nt: TGTGCCAGCAGCCCCCGACATCCCGCGAACACCGGGGAGCTGTTTTTT; CDR3aa: CASSPRHPANTGELFF
j_gene: TRBJ1-4; d_gene: .; v_gene: TRBV28; abundance: .; CDR3nt: TGTGCCAGCAGTTTCCGGGAACCGTATATAGAAAAACTGTTTTTT; CDR3aa: CASSFREPYIEKLFF
j_gene: TRBJ1-2; d_gene: TRBD1; v_gene: TRBV6-1; abundance: .; CDR3nt: TGTGCCAGCAGTGAATCCCTTCACAGGGGATGGGGCTACACCTTC; CDR3aa: CASSESLHRGWGYTF
j_gene: TRBJ1-5; d_gene: .; v_gene: TRBV11-2; abundance: few; CDR3nt: TGTGCCAGCAGCGAACAGGACAGCAATCAGCCCCAGCATTTT; CDR3aa: CASSEQDSNQPQHF
j_gene: TRBJ2-1; d_gene: TRBD2; v_gene: TRBV18; abundance: .; CDR3nt: TGTGCCAGCTCACCACCGAACCTAGCGGGCGGCGGTGAGCAGTTCTTC; CDR3aa: CASSPPNLAGGGEQFF